Following are 27 T cell receptor beta chains from one sample sequenced in a study of OX40 agonist ivuxolimab in advanced cancers. Only in-frame clones appear in the TCRdb table, and some are missing; sequencing was by immunoSEQ multiplex PCR. The sample consists of roughly 69,000 clones, approximately 90% of them appearing once. Here the sequenced sample was CD4+ or CD8+ T cells sorted from blood, taken in a trial of the OX40 agonist ivuxolimab. The receptors shown here come from an adult with an advanced solid tumor such as melanoma, head and neck, liver or kidney cancer.

V is TRBV25-1 and J is TRBJ2-2; 9 bases line up with TRBD1. Germline lookup yields CDR1 MGHDK and CDR2 SYGVNS. This CDR3 is built from 15 residues. Trimming cost V 2 bases and J 6 bases; bases outside gene matches: 4. DNA for the CDR3: TGTGCCAGCAGTGAAGAGTACAGGGGGCCCGGGGAGCTGTTTTTT. It codes for CASSEEYRGPGELFF.

V is TRBV27 and J is TRBJ1-5; weak D call: TRBD1 (6 bases). Germline V gene lookup returns CDR1 MNHEY and CDR2 SMNVEV (reference sequence). The CDR3 is 14 residues long. V was clipped by 5 bases and J by 3 bases, with 11 bases between them. Written as DNA, the CDR3 is TGTGCCAGCAGTCTACAGGGTCCCAATCAGCCCCAGCATTTT. It yields the protein CASSLQGPNQPQHF.

The rearrangement joins TRBV27 to TRBJ2-2, with TRBD1 matching 7 bases. The ends lost 0 bases at V and 4 bases at J; junction bases unmatched: 8. CDR1 is MNHEY, CDR2 SMNVEV, per germline (reference sequence). The CDR3 sequence is 17 residues long. The CDR3 coding sequence is TGTGCCAGCAGTTTATCCTGGCAGGGGGTGGGCACCGGGGAGCTGTTTTTT. Translation: CASSLSWQGVGTGELFF.

This clone has just one count. The chain recombines TRBV4-1 with TRBJ2-7, with 7 positions matching TRBD1. The CDR3 totals 14 residues. Germline CDR1 reads MGHRA; CDR2 reads YSYEKL. The V segment lost 1 base and the J segment 2 bases; nucleotides outside the gene matches: 2. CDR3 loop: CASSQVGQTYEQYF. DNA of the CDR3: TGCGCCAGCAGCCAAGTGGGACAGACCTACGAGCAGTACTTC.

This clone was picked up a small number of times. V gene TRBV6-5 combines with J gene TRBJ2-3, with TRBD1 matching 9 bases. Germline CDR1 reads MNHEY; CDR2 reads SVGAGI. The CDR3 is made up of 15 amino acids. V lost 2 bases and J lost 4; bases outside the gene matches: 4. CDR3 nucleotide sequence: TGTGCCAGCAGTTACGGGACAGGGTACCCAGATACGCAGTATTTT. Its translation is CASSYGTGYPDTQYF.

The chain links TRBV5-4 to TRBJ1-1; no firm D call. The CDR3 is made up of 13 amino acids. The germline V gene encodes CDR1 SGHNT and CDR2 YYREEE (reference sequence). V was trimmed by 5 bases and J by 3 bases, leaving 11 bases between them. CDR3: CASSTGEYTEAFF. The CDR3 DNA sequence: TGTGCCAGCAGTACCGGGGAGTACACTGAAGCTTTCTTT.

This chain uses TRBV27 with TRBJ2-7; D remains ambiguous. CDR1 is MNHEY, CDR2 SMNVEV, per germline (reference sequence). The length of the CDR3 is 16 residues. The V end was cut by 5 bases, the J end by 5 bases, with 22 bases between. The CDR3 DNA sequence: TGTGCCAGCAGTCCACTGGCCTCCCTCCAGAACGACGAGCAGTACTTC. It encodes CASSPLASLQNDEQYF.

The J gene is TRBJ1-1, the V gene TRBV30; maybe TRBD1 (6 bases). V gave up 0 bases and J gave up 1 base, with 15 bases separating them. Germline V gives CDR1 GTSNPN, CDR2 SVGIG (reference sequence). This CDR3 has 16 amino acids. The CDR3 DNA follows: TGTGCCTGGAGTGTACTTTATGGGACACAGAACACTGAAGCTTTCTTT. Protein product: CAWSVLYGTQNTEAFF.

This sequence joins TRBV4-1 and TRBJ1-1; the D is unclear. Trimming stripped 1 base from V and 2 bases from J, with 11 bases between. Germline V gives CDR1 MGHRA, CDR2 YSYEKL. The CDR3 totals 15 residues. The CDR3 loop is CASSQVPGENTEAFF. The CDR3 DNA reads as TGCGCCAGCAGCCAAGTTCCCGGAGAAAACACTGAAGCTTTCTTT.

The chain couples TRBV7-3 to TRBJ2-7, with D perhaps being TRBD1 or TRBD2 (5 bases each). Trimming left V 1 base short and J 2 bases short, with 12 bases between. Germline assignment: CDR1 SGHTA and CDR2 FQGTGA. The CDR3 is 15 amino acids. The CDR3 sequence: CASSLNSGTAYEQYF. The CDR3 DNA follows: TGTGCCAGCAGCTTAAACTCAGGGACCGCCTACGAGCAGTACTTC.

V gene TRBV2 combines with J gene TRBJ2-2; 9 positions match TRBD1. The trim removed 4 bases at V and 5 bases at J, leaving 5 bases unmatched. The germline CDR1 and CDR2 sequences are SNHLY and FYNNEI. This CDR3 contains 15 residues. The CDR3 nucleotides are TGTGCCAGCAGTGTGGGACAGGGCGGAACCGGGGAGCTGTTTTTT. It specifies CASSVGQGGTGELFF.

As for this clone: The sample holds other DNA sequences that translate to the same CDR3. J is TRBJ1-3 and V is TRBV27; D may be TRBD1 (5 bases). Trimming took off 0 bases at V and 2 bases at J, with 8 bases between the two ends. The CDR3 loop spans 15 amino acids. CDR1 and CDR2 (germline): MNHEY, SMNVEV (reference sequence). CDR3 in amino acids: CASSLSGGTGNTIYF. Written as DNA, the CDR3 is TGTGCCAGCAGTTTATCCGGGGGGACTGGAAACACCATATATTTT.

The chain is built from TRBV15 and TRBJ2-3; TRBD2 agrees at 7 bases. V lost 1 base, J lost 0 bases, and 1 base stayed unmatched. The CDR3 consists of 15 residues. Germline-derived CDR1 and CDR2 are LNHNV and YYDKDF (reference sequence). Here the CDR3 DNA reads TGTGCCACCAGCAGAGGGGGGGGGAGCACAGATACGCAGTATTTT. Translated, it gives CATSRGGGSTDTQYF.

The chain joins TRBV11-3 to TRBJ2-5; perhaps TRBD1 as D (6 bases). Germline V lookup: CDR1 SGHNT, CDR2 YENEEA. This CDR3 comprises 14 residues. The V end lost 8 bases, the J end lost 5 bases, and 18 bases lay between the germline ends. The CDR3 sequence: CASSALGARETQYF. CDR3 in DNA: TGTGCCAGCTCTGCCCTGGGGGCTCGGGAGACCCAGTACTTC.

This rearrangement joins TRBV10-2 to TRBJ2-3, with 11 positions matching TRBD2. The CDR3 spans 17 residues. The ends lost 2 bases at V and 1 base at J; junction bases unmatched: 5. In germline, CDR1 is WSHSY, CDR2 SAAADI. For the CDR3, the DNA is TGCGCCAGCAGTGAGCCGACTAGCGGGGAAGGCACAGATACGCAGTATTTT. This codes for CASSEPTSGEGTDTQYF.

V and J are TRBV13 and TRBJ1-6, with D hard to call. V dropped 5 bases and J dropped 0 bases, with 17 bases sitting between them. The V gene's germline CDR1 is PRHDT and CDR2 FYEKMQ (reference sequence). This CDR3 has 18 amino acids. The CDR3, as DNA: TGTGCCAGCAGCCACCCCCGGGAGGCGAGCTCCTATAATTCACCCCTCCACTTT. This gives the protein CASSHPREASSYNSPLHF. The complete variable domain, with remaining parts taken from reference TRBV13 and TRBJ1-6, reads AAGVIQSPRHLIKEKRETATLKCYPIPRHDTVYWYQQGPGQDPQFLISFYEKMQSDKGSIPDRFSAQQFSDYHSELNMSSLELGDSALYFCASSHPREASSYNSPLHFGNGTRLTVT.

As DNA, the CDR3 is TGTGCCAGCAGCCTAGGACCACGGAACACCATATATTTT. Amino acid sequence: CASSLGPRNTIYF. The chain links TRBV7-9 to TRBJ1-3; D remains ambiguous. Deletions cut 5 bases from V and 7 bases from J, with 12 bases between. Per germline, CDR1 SEHNR and CDR2 FQNEAQ (reference sequence). The CDR3 has 13 residues.

The chain is built from TRBV7-9 and TRBJ2-7; no clear D. This CDR3 region has 15 residues. The V end was cut by 5 bases, the J end by 3 bases, with 17 bases between. Germline CDR1 SEHNR, CDR2 FQNEAQ (reference sequence). CDR3 region: CASSHPAQPSYEQYF. CDR3 sequence (DNA): TGTGCCAGCAGCCATCCCGCGCAGCCGAGCTACGAGCAGTACTTC.

The rearrangement joins TRBV12-5 to TRBJ1-2, with 8 bases that match TRBD1. V gave up 5 bases and J gave up 4 bases; unmatched junction bases: 9. This CDR3 contains 15 residues. Germline CDR1 reads LGHNT; CDR2 reads FRNRAP. In DNA, the CDR3 is TGTGCTAGTGGTAATCAGGGGGCGCAAGTCTATGGCTACACCTTC. This sequence encodes CASGNQGAQVYGYTF.

V is TRBV7-9 and J is TRBJ2-1; D may correspond to TRBD1 or TRBD2 (6 bases each). Trimming left V 4 bases short and J 5 bases short, with 15 bases between. In germline, CDR1 is SEHNR, CDR2 FQNEAQ (reference sequence). The CDR3 consists of 15 residues. The CDR3 here is CASSSRGDRDNEQFF. Here the CDR3 DNA reads TGTGCCAGCAGCTCTAGGGGGGATCGGGACAATGAGCAGTTCTTC.

The rearrangement joins TRBV10-3 to TRBJ2-7; D is ambiguous. The CDR3 has 13 amino acids. The V end was cut by 2 bases, the J end by 6 bases, with 11 bases between. The germline gives CDR1 ENHRY, CDR2 SYGVKD. CDR3 region: CAISEVLWGEQYF. The CDR3 nucleotides read TGTGCCATCAGTGAGGTATTGTGGGGCGAGCAGTACTTC.

A single count supports this clone. This rearrangement joins TRBV4-1 to TRBJ1-2, with TRBD1 identical over 9 bases. The CDR3 length is 18 residues. Trimming at V came to 0 bases and at J to 4 bases, leaving 12 bases not matched to a gene. Germline V gene lookup returns CDR1 MGHRA and CDR2 YSYEKL. The CDR3 spells CASSQDTGTGIWGYGYTF. The CDR3 bases are TGCGCCAGCAGCCAAGATACCGGGACAGGGATATGGGGCTATGGCTACACCTTC.

The chain carries TRBV27 and TRBJ2-2; TRBD1 is a possible D gene (5 bases). This CDR3 has 14 amino acids. Trimming cost V 5 bases and J 6 bases, with 13 bases left between them. CDR1 is MNHEY and CDR2 is SMNVEV in the germline V gene (reference sequence). The CDR3 coding sequence is TGTGCCAGCAGTCCACGGACAAAACCCGGGGAGCTGTTTTTT. This encodes CASSPRTKPGELFF.

V and J are TRBV10-3 and TRBJ2-7; possibly TRBD1 or TRBD2 for D (5 bases each). CDR1 ENHRY and CDR2 SYGVKD come from the germline V gene. V gave up 8 bases and J gave up 4 bases, with 9 bases separating them. The CDR3 runs 11 residues. This CDR3 reads CAIWDGYEQYV. CDR3 bases: TGTGCCATCTGGGACGGTTACGAGCAGTACGTC.

The J gene is TRBJ2-7, the V gene TRBV7-2; D ambiguous. Germline CDR1 reads SGHTA; CDR2 reads FQGNSA. V shed 2 bases and J shed 0 bases, with 8 bases lying between them. The length of the CDR3 is 14 residues. For the CDR3, the DNA is TGTGCCAGCAGCTTATTCGGTAGCTCCTACGAGCAGTACTTC. It translates to CASSLFGSSYEQYF.

The chain uses TRBV28 and TRBJ2-7, with no clear D. The length of the CDR3 is 17 residues. V was shortened by 2 bases and J by 7 bases, with 24 bases between the two germline ends. Germline CDR1 reads MDHEN; CDR2 reads SYDVKM. The CDR3 protein is CASSLKLWQEGPEEQYF. In DNA form, the CDR3 reads TGTGCCAGCAGTTTAAAGTTGTGGCAGGAAGGTCCTGAGGAGCAGTACTTC.

The chain employs TRBV9 and TRBJ1-5; D unclear. V was cut by 0 bases and J by 2 bases, with 6 bases left in between. CDR1 SGDLS and CDR2 YYNGEE come from the germline V gene. CDR3 size: 14 residues. For the CDR3, the DNA is TGTGCCAGCAGCGTAGACGGGGGCAATCAGCCCCAGCATTTT. Amino acid sequence: CASSVDGGNQPQHF. The whole variable domain, remainder taken from reference TRBV9 and TRBJ1-5, is DSGVTQTPKHLITATGQRVTLRCSPRSGDLSVYWYQQSLDQGLQFLIQYYNGEERAKGNILERFSAQQFPDLHSELNLSSLELGDSALYFCASSVDGGNQPQHFGDGTRLSIL.